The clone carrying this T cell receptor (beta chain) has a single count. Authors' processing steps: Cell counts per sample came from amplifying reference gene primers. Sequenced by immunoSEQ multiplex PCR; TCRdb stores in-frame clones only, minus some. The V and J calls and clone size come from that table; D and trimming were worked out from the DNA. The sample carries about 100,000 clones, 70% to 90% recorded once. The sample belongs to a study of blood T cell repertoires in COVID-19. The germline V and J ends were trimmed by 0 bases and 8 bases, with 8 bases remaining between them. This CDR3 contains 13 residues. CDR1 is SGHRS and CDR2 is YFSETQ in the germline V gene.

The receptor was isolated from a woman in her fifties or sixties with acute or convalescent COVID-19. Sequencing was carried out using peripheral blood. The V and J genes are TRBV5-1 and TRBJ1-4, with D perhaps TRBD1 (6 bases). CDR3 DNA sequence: TGCGCCAGCAGCTTGGGGACAGCCGAAAAACTGTTTTTT. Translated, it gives CASSLGTAEKLFF.